This is a list of T cell receptor beta chains from one sample in a study of OX40 agonist ivuxolimab in advanced cancers. The method was immunoSEQ multiplex PCR; TCRdb's version includes in-frame clones alone and lacks a portion of them. This table has some 90,000 clones, about 92% appearing once. The sequencing here drew on CD4+ or CD8+ T cells sorted from blood, taken in a trial of the OX40 agonist ivuxolimab. These receptors came from an adult with an advanced solid tumor such as melanoma, head and neck, liver or kidney cancer. Each CDR3 is given with its conserved first and last residue. D genes are given only for firm matches. For some rows the clone size is stated as once, few or many, or as a class when expanded; others skip it.

size: once; V: TRBV9; J: TRBJ1-1; D: .; CDR3: CASSPRGVNTEAFF; DNA: TGTGCCAGCAGCCCTAGGGGGGTGAACACTGAAGCTTTCTTT
size: .; V: TRBV7-8; J: TRBJ2-7; D: .; CDR3: CASSLDRDEQYF; DNA: TGTGCCAGCAGCTTAGACAGGGACGAGCAGTACTTC
size: .; V: TRBV4-3; J: TRBJ2-7; D: .; CDR3: CASSQDGAGPEQYF; DNA: TGCGCCAGCAGCCAAGATGGGGCAGGTCCCGAGCAGTACTTC
size: .; V: TRBV5-1; J: TRBJ1-1; D: .; CDR3: CASSLRGNLNTEAFF; DNA: TGCGCCAGCAGCTTGAGGGGAAATTTAAACACTGAAGCTTTCTTT
size: .; V: TRBV6-1; J: TRBJ1-2; D: .; CDR3: CASSELGGQNYGYTF; DNA: TGTGCCAGCAGTGAACTGGGGGGACAAAACTATGGCTACACCTTC
size: .; V: TRBV13; J: TRBJ1-1; D: .; CDR3: CASSVIPLEDTEAFF; DNA: TGTGCCAGCAGCGTTATCCCTCTAGAGGACACTGAAGCTTTCTTT
size: .; V: TRBV2; J: TRBJ2-2; D: TRBD2; CDR3: CASSEGLAGGPNTGELFF; DNA: TGTGCCAGCAGTGAGGGACTAGCGGGAGGCCCGAACACCGGGGAGCTGTTTTTT
size: once; V: TRBV11-2; J: TRBJ1-1; D: .; CDR3: CASSQNTEAFF; DNA: TGTGCCAGCAGCCAGAACACTGAAGCTTTCTTT
size: .; V: TRBV12-5; J: TRBJ2-3; D: .; CDR3: CASGRGATDTQYF; DNA: TGTGCTAGTGGTCGGGGGGCAACAGATACGCAGTATTTT
size: .; V: TRBV14; J: TRBJ1-6; D: .; CDR3: CASSQEVNSPLHF; DNA: TGTGCCAGCAGCCAAGAAGTTAATTCACCCCTCCACTTT
size: .; V: TRBV6-5; J: TRBJ2-7; D: .; CDR3: CASSYLNRFYEQYF; DNA: TGTGCCAGCAGTTACCTTAACAGGTTCTACGAGCAGTACTTC
size: .; V: TRBV7-2; J: TRBJ1-5; D: .; CDR3: CASSLWGSNQPQHF; DNA: TGTGCCAGCAGCTTATGGGGTAGCAATCAGCCCCAGCATTTT
size: .; V: TRBV10-3; J: TRBJ1-1; D: .; CDR3: CAISEGYEGMNTEAFF; DNA: TGTGCCATCAGTGAAGGTTATGAGGGGATGAACACTGAAGCTTTCTTT
size: .; V: TRBV29-1; J: TRBJ1-2; D: TRBD1; CDR3: CSADIRTGHNYGYTF; DNA: TGCAGCGCCGACATACGGACAGGCCATAACTATGGCTACACCTTC
size: .; V: TRBV5-4; J: TRBJ1-1; D: .; CDR3: CASSLSAGRGNTEAFF; DNA: TGTGCCAGCAGCTTGTCTGCGGGGCGAGGGAACACTGAAGCTTTCTTT
size: .; V: TRBV19; J: TRBJ2-2; D: .; CDR3: CASKDELFGELFF; DNA: TGTGCCAGTAAAGACGAGTTGTTCGGGGAGCTGTTTTTT
size: .; V: TRBV27; J: TRBJ1-2; D: TRBD1; CDR3: CASSQGGQAFLNYGYTF; DNA: TGTGCCAGCAGTCAGGGGGGACAGGCATTTTTAAACTATGGCTACACCTTC
size: .; V: TRBV5-1; J: TRBJ2-1; D: .; CDR3: CASSFGGEQFF; DNA: TGCGCCAGCAGCTTCGGAGGGGAGCAGTTCTTC
size: .; V: TRBV5-5; J: TRBJ2-7; D: TRBD2; CDR3: CASSFPAGGPSYEQYF; DNA: TGTGCCAGCAGCTTCCCAGCGGGAGGGCCCTCCTACGAGCAGTACTTC
size: .; V: TRBV5-1; J: TRBJ2-1; D: .; CDR3: CASSDSGGAGEQFF; DNA: TGCGCCAGCAGCGATAGTGGAGGGGCCGGTGAGCAGTTCTTC
size: .; V: TRBV12-5; J: TRBJ2-6; D: .; CDR3: CASGTWGAGQSRANVLTF; DNA: TGTGCTAGTGGTACGTGGGGTGCAGGACAAAGTCGGGCCAACGTCCTGACTTTC
size: .; V: TRBV30; J: TRBJ1-1; D: TRBD1; CDR3: CAWSIFNRGRLMNTEAFF; DNA: TGTGCCTGGAGTATCTTTAACAGGGGTCGGCTCATGAACACTGAAGCTTTCTTT